This TCR beta chain came from a study of T-cell reconstitution after alpha-beta-depleted transplantation in children. Findings of the study overall: After transplant, at about two months, alpha-beta T cells were reportedly derived from several hundred expanded graft clones. One year after transplant, T-cell counts and diversity came mostly from newly produced T cells. The high TCRbeta diversity at day 60 in some patients came from surviving recipient T cells and thymic progenitors.

This CDR3 spans 13 amino acids. CDR1 is SGHRS and CDR2 is YFSETQ in the germline V gene. The V end lost 1 base, the J end lost 6 bases, and 8 bases lay between the germline ends. Preparing the TCRbeta library involved the use of unique molecular identifiers. TCRdb recomputed calls from the PCR reads with MiXCR, one row per CDR3 protein. The data show about 980,000 distinct CDR3 sequences, 25% to 30% seen once. Of note for this clonotype: Its target is not known.

This clonotype was obtained from a boy younger than two who had a stem cell transplant for SCID, so the T cells may come from the graft donor. The sequences come from PBMCs, mostly from graft donor cells, collected 360 days after TCRalphabeta/CD19-depleted stem cell transplant. V is TRBV5-1 and J is TRBJ2-4; tentative D call: TRBD2 (6 bases). This chain's CDR3 is CASSLPAGNIQYF. Written as DNA, the CDR3 is TGCGCCAGCAGCTTGCCAGCGGGAAACATTCAGTACTTC.